This TCR beta chain was sequenced for a study of blood T cell repertoires in COVID-19. Trimming stripped 4 bases from V and 1 base from J, with 8 bases between. The CDR3 runs 13 residues. The germline CDR1 and CDR2 sequences are SGDLS and YYNGEE. In the authors' methods: By means of reference gene primer amplification, nucleated cell counts were estimated. TCRdb's copy holds only in-frame clones and misses some; the assay was immunoSEQ multiplex PCR. The V and J calls and clone size were taken over from that table, and D and trimming were inferred from the DNA. This table has more than 150,000 clones, less than 90% appearing once.

The V and J genes are TRBV9 and TRBJ1-1; perhaps TRBD1 as D (6 bases). The sample was peripheral blood. The source is a man between 65 and 85 years old with active or convalescent COVID-19. The CDR3 reads CASSPQGNTEAFF. The DNA of the CDR3 is TGTGCCAGCAGCCCACAGGGGAACACTGAAGCTTTCTTT.